The TCR beta chain under discussion was sequenced for a study of blood T cells in healthy people across ages. All donors came from Russia, were Caucasian and healthy, and spanned ages roughly 6 to 95. Peripheral blood, around 9.4 milliliters per donor, was collected. Each sample gave at least 6.5 million isolated PBMCs. About this clonotype: Antigen: not known. One end of the junction fails to match germline, which may point to a read error.

Whole-study results and caveats: Because donor CMV status was unknown, expanded clonotype changes were possibly confounded.

With a J-beta primer mix and a sample-barcoded 5' primer, a second PCR ran about 6 to 11 cycles. Each CDR3 protein gets one entry after TCRdb re-called the 5' RACE reads with MiXCR. Of 540,000 or so distinct CDR3 sequences in the sample, 25% to 30% were seen once. The sample consisted of blood. The source of this sequence is a woman aged 70-85 years in good health.

CDR3 protein: CASSYRVGARNTEAFF. The CDR3 DNA reads TGCGCCAGCAGTTATAGGGTCGGGGCGCGGAACACTGAAGCTTTCTTT. The chain carries TRBV6-6 and TRBJ1-1; D perhaps matches TRBD1 (5 bases). Per germline, CDR1 MNHNY and CDR2 SVGAGI (reference sequence). This CDR3 contains 16 residues.